These T cell receptor beta chains were read from a single sample in a study of blood T cell repertoires in COVID-19. Some clones are missing from TCRdb's copy, which holds only in-frame ones; the method was immunoSEQ multiplex PCR. The table records tens of thousands of clones, 75% to 85% of them present only once. The sample comprised peripheral blood. The receptors come from a human donor in a cohort sampled during active COVID-19. Both conserved end residues are part of each CDR3. Fields, in order: D gene, clone size, V gene, J gene, CDR3 protein, CDR3 DNA. The D gene is left open where the match is weak. A clone size is listed for some rows: how often the clone was seen (once, few, many), or a class if it is expanded.

d_call: NA
clone_size: NA
v_call: TRBV5-1
j_call: TRBJ1-1
cdr3_aa: CASSLDASGTEAFF
cdr3_nt: TGCGCCAGCAGCTTGGACGCCTCAGGCACTGAAGCTTTCTTT

d_call: TRBD1
clone_size: NA
v_call: TRBV30
j_call: TRBJ1-6
cdr3_aa: CAWSVQDRVGRTYNSPLHF
cdr3_nt: TGTGCCTGGAGTGTACAGGACAGGGTCGGGAGAACCTATAATTCACCCCTCCACTTT

d_call: NA
clone_size: NA
v_call: TRBV5-6
j_call: TRBJ2-7
cdr3_aa: CASSTRHYEQYF
cdr3_nt: TGTGCCAGCAGCACTCGTCACTACGAGCAGTACTTC

d_call: TRBD1
clone_size: few
v_call: TRBV19
j_call: TRBJ2-1
cdr3_aa: CASSIGGGTGEAIEQFF
cdr3_nt: TGTGCCAGTAGTATAGGAGGGGGGACAGGGGAAGCCATTGAGCAGTTCTTC

d_call: TRBD1
clone_size: NA
v_call: TRBV5-1
j_call: TRBJ1-4
cdr3_aa: CASSWGPGQGTNEKLFF
cdr3_nt: TGCGCCAGCAGCTGGGGGCCGGGACAGGGCACTAATGAAAAACTGTTTTTT

d_call: TRBD1
clone_size: NA
v_call: TRBV2
j_call: TRBJ1-4
cdr3_aa: CASSSPQGADEKLFF
cdr3_nt: TGTGCCAGCAGTTCTCCACAGGGGGCGGATGAAAAACTGTTTTTT

d_call: TRBD2
clone_size: NA
v_call: TRBV11-2
j_call: TRBJ2-1
cdr3_aa: CASSDSGRVKSEQFF
cdr3_nt: TGTGCCAGCAGCGATAGCGGGAGAGTTAAGAGTGAGCAGTTCTTC

d_call: TRBD1
clone_size: NA
v_call: TRBV11-3
j_call: TRBJ1-1
cdr3_aa: CASSQRTGDTEAFF
cdr3_nt: TGTGCCAGCAGCCAAAGGACAGGGGACACTGAAGCTTTCTTT

d_call: TRBD2
clone_size: once
v_call: TRBV6-5
j_call: TRBJ2-1
cdr3_aa: CASSWTSGRAGNEQFF
cdr3_nt: TGTGCCAGCAGTTGGACTAGCGGGAGAGCTGGCAATGAGCAGTTCTTC

d_call: NA
clone_size: NA
v_call: TRBV4-2
j_call: TRBJ1-1
cdr3_aa: CASSQDIGAGTEAFF
cdr3_nt: TGTGCCAGCAGCCAAGATATAGGGGCGGGGACTGAAGCTTTCTTT

d_call: NA
clone_size: few
v_call: TRBV6-5
j_call: TRBJ2-3
cdr3_aa: CASRRAPTDTQYF
cdr3_nt: TGTGCCAGCCGGCGGGCCCCCACAGATACGCAGTATTTT

d_call: NA
clone_size: NA
v_call: TRBV14
j_call: TRBJ1-6
cdr3_aa: CASSLTQGSPLHF
cdr3_nt: TGTGCCAGCAGCCTCACCCAGGGTTCACCCCTCCACTTT

d_call: NA
clone_size: NA
v_call: TRBV18
j_call: TRBJ1-3
cdr3_aa: CATSGPGNTIYF
cdr3_nt: TGTGCCACCTCCGGTCCTGGAAACACCATATATTTT

d_call: NA
clone_size: few
v_call: TRBV14
j_call: TRBJ1-1
cdr3_aa: CASSQDRGGDTEAFF
cdr3_nt: TGTGCCAGCAGCCAAGATCGTGGGGGGGACACTGAAGCTTTCTTT

d_call: NA
clone_size: NA
v_call: TRBV18
j_call: TRBJ1-2
cdr3_aa: CASSPQADSYGYTF
cdr3_nt: TGTGCCAGCTCACCACAGGCGGATTCCTATGGCTACACCTTC

d_call: TRBD1
clone_size: few
v_call: TRBV7-9
j_call: TRBJ2-1
cdr3_aa: CASRRTGASLYNEQFF
cdr3_nt: TGTGCCAGCAGGCGGACAGGGGCCTCCTTATACAATGAGCAGTTCTTC

d_call: NA
clone_size: NA
v_call: TRBV6-5
j_call: TRBJ1-3
cdr3_aa: CASTSSGNTIYF
cdr3_nt: TGTGCCAGCACCAGCTCTGGAAACACCATATATTTT

d_call: TRBD1
clone_size: NA
v_call: TRBV18
j_call: TRBJ2-7
cdr3_aa: CASSPGQSYEQYF
cdr3_nt: TGTGCCAGCTCACCGGGACAGAGTTACGAGCAGTACTTC

d_call: TRBD2
clone_size: NA
v_call: TRBV11-3
j_call: TRBJ2-1
cdr3_aa: CASSIRTSGSSVEQFF
cdr3_nt: TGTGCCAGCAGCATACGGACTAGCGGGAGTAGTGTTGAGCAGTTCTTC

d_call: NA
clone_size: NA
v_call: TRBV7-2
j_call: TRBJ1-1
cdr3_aa: CASSFDSQNTEAFF
cdr3_nt: TGTGCCAGCAGCTTTGACAGCCAGAACACTGAAGCTTTCTTT

d_call: NA
clone_size: NA
v_call: TRBV12-5
j_call: TRBJ2-5
cdr3_aa: CASGSSFHLGEETQYF
cdr3_nt: TGTGCTAGTGGTTCCTCCTTTCACCTAGGGGAAGAGACCCAGTACTTC

d_call: TRBD1
clone_size: once
v_call: TRBV3-1/TRBV3-2
j_call: TRBJ2-1
cdr3_aa: CASRLNSGQEFDEQFF
cdr3_nt: TGTGCCAGCAGACTTAACTCGGGACAGGAATTTGATGAGCAGTTCTTC

d_call: TRBD2
clone_size: NA
v_call: TRBV5-6
j_call: TRBJ2-7
cdr3_aa: CASSLVSGGSYEQYF
cdr3_nt: TGTGCCAGCAGCTTGGTTAGCGGGGGCTCCTACGAGCAGTACTTC